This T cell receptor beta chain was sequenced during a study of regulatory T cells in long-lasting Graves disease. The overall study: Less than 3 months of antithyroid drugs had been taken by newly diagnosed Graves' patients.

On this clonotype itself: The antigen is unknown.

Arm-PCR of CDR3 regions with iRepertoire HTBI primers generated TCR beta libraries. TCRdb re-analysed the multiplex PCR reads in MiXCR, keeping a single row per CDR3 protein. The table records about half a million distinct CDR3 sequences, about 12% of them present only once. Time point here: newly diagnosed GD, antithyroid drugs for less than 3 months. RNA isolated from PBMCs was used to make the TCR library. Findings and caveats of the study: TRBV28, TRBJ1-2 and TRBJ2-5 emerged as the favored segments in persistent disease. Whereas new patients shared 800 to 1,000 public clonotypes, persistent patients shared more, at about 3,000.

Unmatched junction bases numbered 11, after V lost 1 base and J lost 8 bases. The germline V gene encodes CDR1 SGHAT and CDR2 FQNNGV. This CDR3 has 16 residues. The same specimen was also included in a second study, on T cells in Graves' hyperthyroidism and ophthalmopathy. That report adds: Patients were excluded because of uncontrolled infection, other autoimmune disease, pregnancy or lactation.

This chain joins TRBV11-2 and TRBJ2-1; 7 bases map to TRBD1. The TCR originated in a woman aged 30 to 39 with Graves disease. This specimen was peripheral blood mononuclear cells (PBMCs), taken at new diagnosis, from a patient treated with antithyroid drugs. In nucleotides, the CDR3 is TGTGCCAGCAGCTTAGGGGGGACAGACCTAAACGATGAGCAGTTCTTC. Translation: CASSLGGTDLNDEQFF.